Listed below are T cell receptor beta chains from one sample, sequenced in a study of T-cell memory formation after mild COVID-19. TCRdb called the 5' RACE reads again in MiXCR, with one record for every CDR3 protein. The profile shows 75,000 to 90,000 distinct CDR3 sequences, roughly 14% of them singletons. Sequencing input: PBMCs or a T cell subset sorted from them (not recorded which). These receptors were taken from an adult woman who had mild COVID-19 (a few samples of this study predate the infection). Cell type and time point are not known. Both conserved end residues are part of each CDR3. The order of the fields is V gene, D gene, J gene, clone size, CDR3 DNA, CDR3 protein. The D gene is left open where the match is weak. Expanded clones are given a class, and other clones once, few, many or no size at all.

TRBV20-1,.,TRBJ2-7,.,TGCAGTGCTAGATTCGCAGGCAACTACGAGCAGTACTTC,CSARFAGNYEQYF
TRBV9,TRBD2,TRBJ2-1,few,TGTGCCAGCAGCGTACTAGGGAGGGATGAGCAGTTCTTC,CASSVLGRDEQFF
TRBV4-1,TRBD2,TRBJ2-1,.,TGCGCCAGCAGCCACTTAGCGGGGGGGCCATCGAATGAGCAGTTCTTC,CASSHLAGGPSNEQFF
TRBV29-1,TRBD1,TRBJ2-1,.,TGCAGCGCCGCCGGGACAGTGGAGCAGGGGGAGCAGTTCTTC,CSAAGTVEQGEQFF
TRBV4-1,TRBD1,TRBJ2-7,.,TGCGCCAGCAGCCAAGGCCTCCGGGACAGATACTCCTACGAGCAGTACTTC,CASSQGLRDRYSYEQYF
TRBV7-9,.,TRBJ2-3,.,TGTGCCAGCAGCTCAAAAACAACAGATACGCAGTATTTT,CASSSKTTDTQYF
TRBV7-6,.,TRBJ2-1,.,TGTGCCAGCAGCTTAGGGGTTGGCAACAACGGGCAGTTCTTC,CASSLGVGNNGQFF
TRBV7-2,TRBD2,TRBJ2-5,few,TGTGCCAGCAGCTTAGAAGGCGGGGGACGAGAGACCCAGTACTTC,CASSLEGGGRETQYF
TRBV20-1,.,TRBJ2-4,few,TGCAGTGGAGAAGGGGGAAATACCAAAAACATTCAGTACTTC,CSGEGGNTKNIQYF
TRBV7-9,.,TRBJ2-1,few,TGTGCCAGCAGCTTACCGCCGGGGCCAGAATGGGAACAGTTCTTC,CASSLPPGPEWEQFF
TRBV24-1,.,TRBJ1-2,.,TGTGCCACCAGTGATTCAGGACCGGTCTATGGCTACACCTTC,CATSDSGPVYGYTF
TRBV7-2,.,TRBJ2-7,few,TGTGCCAGCAGCTTGTTTTTTGGAAACGAGCAGTACTTC,CASSLFFGNEQYF
TRBV14,TRBD2,TRBJ2-1,many,TGTGCCAGCAGCTCACTAGCGGGGGCCTACAATGAGCAGTTCTTC,CASSSLAGAYNEQFF
TRBV7-9,TRBD1,TRBJ2-7,.,TGTGCCAGCAGCTGGACAGGGGCCTACGAGCAGTACTTC,CASSWTGAYEQYF
TRBV10-3,TRBD1,TRBJ2-7,many,TGTGCCATCAGTGAGTCCGGGACAGCAGTCAGTAGCGAGCAGTACTTC,CAISESGTAVSSEQYF
TRBV7-6,.,TRBJ2-7,.,TGTGCCAGCAGCCTTAACCGGATCCTGTACGAGCAGTACTTC,CASSLNRILYEQYF
TRBV11-2,TRBD1,TRBJ1-4,.,TGTGCCAGCAGCCTAAAGGGACAGCTTAATGAAAAACTGTTTTTT,CASSLKGQLNEKLFF
TRBV9,.,TRBJ1-2,.,TGTGCCAGCAGCGGCCTGCTTTCAGGGGTCGGCTATGGCTACACCTTC,CASSGLLSGVGYGYTF
TRBV6-2/TRBV6-3,TRBD2,TRBJ2-1,few,TGTGCCAGCAGTGTAACTAGCGGGAGGACTAGCTCCTACAATGAGCAGTTCTTC,CASSVTSGRTSSYNEQFF
TRBV29-1,.,TRBJ2-2,.,TGCAGCGTTCAAGGGTTCAACGCGAACACCGGGGAGCTGTTTTTT,CSVQGFNANTGELFF
TRBV4-1,TRBD2,TRBJ2-3,few,TGCGCCAGCAGCCAAGACGACGCAGCGGGGGGGCATACAGATACGCAGTATTTT,CASSQDDAAGGHTDTQYF
TRBV6-6,.,TRBJ2-7,.,TGTGCCAGCAGTTACGTGTTAGGGCACTCCTACGAGCAGTACTTC,CASSYVLGHSYEQYF
TRBV12-3/TRBV12-4,.,TRBJ2-5,.,TGTGCCAGCAGTCCGCGTCGGCTAGCCGTTACCCAAGAGACCCAGTACTTC,CASSPRRLAVTQETQYF
TRBV5-1,TRBD2,TRBJ2-1,.,TGCGCCAGCAGCTTAGGGACTAGCGGGGGGAAAAGCTACAATGAGCAGTTCTTC,CASSLGTSGGKSYNEQFF
TRBV5-1,.,TRBJ2-5,.,TGCGCCAGCAGCTTGGCCGTTGGGACGCGGGAGACCCAGTACTTC,CASSLAVGTRETQYF
TRBV6-2/TRBV6-3,TRBD1,TRBJ2-7,.,TGTGCCAGCAGTTACCCGGCCACAGGGGATCCGACCTACGAGCAGTACTTC,CASSYPATGDPTYEQYF
TRBV20-1,TRBD1,TRBJ2-1,few,TGCAGTGCTGCGACAGGGGACCCCTCCTACAATGAGCAGTTCTTC,CSAATGDPSYNEQFF
TRBV6-6,.,TRBJ2-7,many,TGTGCCAGCAGTTACTCGACAGCAGATTCCTACGAGCAGTACTTC,CASSYSTADSYEQYF
TRBV7-9,.,TRBJ1-6,.,TGTGCCAGCATGGAAGGGAGCTCCTATAATTCACCCCTCCACTTT,CASMEGSSYNSPLHF
TRBV13,TRBD1,TRBJ2-5,.,TGTGCCAGCAGCCTCACCTGGACAGGGTCTGGGGAGACCCAGTACTTC,CASSLTWTGSGETQYF
TRBV19,.,TRBJ2-7,.,TGTGCCAGTAGTTCCCCTACCTCCTACGAGCAGTACTTC,CASSSPTSYEQYF
TRBV9,TRBD1,TRBJ2-5,.,TGTGCCAGCAGCATACACAGGGGTTTCGGAGGAGAGACCCAGTACTTC,CASSIHRGFGGETQYF
TRBV6-5,TRBD2,TRBJ2-3,few,TGTGCCAGCAGTTACTCTTCTAGCGGAGTAGGAACTAGCACAGATACGCAGTATTTT,CASSYSSSGVGTSTDTQYF
TRBV30,.,TRBJ1-3,.,TGTGCCTGGAAGGATCCCGCTGCTGGAAACACCATATATTTT,CAWKDPAAGNTIYF
TRBV20-1,.,TRBJ2-1,few,TGCAGTGCCGGTGCTTTAACTTCCAATGAGCAGTTCTTC,CSAGALTSNEQFF
TRBV4-2,TRBD2,TRBJ2-1,many,TGTGCCAGCAGCCCCCCGGGGAGACTAGCGGGTAATGAGCAGTTCTTC,CASSPPGRLAGNEQFF
TRBV6-5,TRBD1,TRBJ2-1,few,TGTGCCAGCAGCTCGGGACAGCCCGATGAGCAGTTCTTC,CASSSGQPDEQFF
TRBV29-1,.,TRBJ2-3,few,TGCAGCGTCGAAACCACAGATACGCAGTATTTT,CSVETTDTQYF
TRBV6-6,.,TRBJ2-2,.,TGTGCCAGCAGTTACACCCCTCAGGACACCGGGGAGCTGTTTTTT,CASSYTPQDTGELFF
TRBV19,.,TRBJ2-7,many,TGTGCCAGTTCCCACGGTGGAGGCGAGCAGTACTTC,CASSHGGGEQYF
TRBV20-1,.,TRBJ2-3,few,TGCAGTGCTAGAGATCCGGGGGTCGGCACAGATACGCAGTATTTT,CSARDPGVGTDTQYF
TRBV9,TRBD1,TRBJ1-1,.,TGTGCCAGCAGCCTACCGGACAGGTTGAACACTGAAGCTTTCTTT,CASSLPDRLNTEAFF
TRBV7-9,.,TRBJ1-1,.,TGTGCCAGCAGCTCCCCGGCCCCTGAAGCTTTCTTT,CASSSPAPEAFF
TRBV18,.,TRBJ2-5,.,TGTGCCAGCTCACCAGACGCGGGCCACGGAGAAGAGACCCAGTACTTC,CASSPDAGHGEETQYF
TRBV4-1,TRBD1,TRBJ2-7,many,TGCGCCAGCAGCCAAATTCCGGGACAGGGTTTAACCGAGCAGTACTTC,CASSQIPGQGLTEQYF
TRBV7-2,.,TRBJ1-1,.,TGTGCCAGCAGACCTGGGACAAAGAACACTGAAGCTTTCTTT,CASRPGTKNTEAFF
TRBV7-3,.,TRBJ2-7,few,TGTGCCAGCAGCTTAACACGGGTCACCAGTTCCTACGAGCAGTACTTC,CASSLTRVTSSYEQYF
TRBV11-2,TRBD1,TRBJ1-2,.,TGTGCCAGCAGCTTATCCCGGGGACAGGGCAATTATGGCTACACCTTC,CASSLSRGQGNYGYTF
TRBV6-2/TRBV6-3,TRBD2,TRBJ2-3,.,TGTGCCAGCAGTCGTACGGGACTAGTAGTAACTAGCACAGATACGCAGTATTTT,CASSRTGLVVTSTDTQYF
TRBV12-3/TRBV12-4,TRBD2,TRBJ2-3,few,TGTGCCAGCAGCCCCAGGACTAGCGGGGGAACAGATACGCAGTATTTT,CASSPRTSGGTDTQYF